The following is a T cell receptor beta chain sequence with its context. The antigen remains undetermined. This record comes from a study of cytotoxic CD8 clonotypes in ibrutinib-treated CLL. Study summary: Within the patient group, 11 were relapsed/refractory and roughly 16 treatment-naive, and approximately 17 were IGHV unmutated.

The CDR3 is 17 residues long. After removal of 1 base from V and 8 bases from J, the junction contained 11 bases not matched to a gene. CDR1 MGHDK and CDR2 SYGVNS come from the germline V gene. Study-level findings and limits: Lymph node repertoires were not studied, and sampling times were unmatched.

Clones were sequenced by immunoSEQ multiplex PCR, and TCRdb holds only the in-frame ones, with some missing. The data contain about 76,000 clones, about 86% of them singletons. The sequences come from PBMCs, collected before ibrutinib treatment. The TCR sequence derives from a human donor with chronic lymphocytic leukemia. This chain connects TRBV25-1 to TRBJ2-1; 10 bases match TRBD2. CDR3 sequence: CASSELSGRGGGYEQFF. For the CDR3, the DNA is TGTGCCAGCAGTGAATTAAGCGGGAGGGGGGGCGGCTATGAGCAGTTCTTC.